Reported below is one TCR beta chain. TCRdb keeps only in-frame clones here, not all; method: immunoSEQ multiplex PCR. Here the sample spans over 200,000 clones, 70% to 90% being singletons. The data belong to a study of blood T cell repertoires in COVID-19. At the level of the study: Both acute and convalescent COVID-19 samples were obtained from the United States, Italy and Spain.

Living in 20 to 30 US areas, the participants were between roughly 18 and 90 years of age. Germline V CDR1 and CDR2: SEHNR, FQNEAQ (reference sequence). Trimming removed 5 bases from V and 0 bases from J, with 11 bases in between. The CDR3 covers 15 residues. Source material: PBMCs or T cells enriched from blood (not recorded which). The chain carries TRBV7-9 and TRBJ1-3; tentatively, D is TRBD1 (6 bases). The TCR comes from a woman aged 45-59 years who had recovered from COVID-19. The CDR3 DNA is TGTGCCAGCAGCGACCGGGACAACTCTGGAAACACCATATATTTT. Translation gives CASSDRDNSGNTIYF.